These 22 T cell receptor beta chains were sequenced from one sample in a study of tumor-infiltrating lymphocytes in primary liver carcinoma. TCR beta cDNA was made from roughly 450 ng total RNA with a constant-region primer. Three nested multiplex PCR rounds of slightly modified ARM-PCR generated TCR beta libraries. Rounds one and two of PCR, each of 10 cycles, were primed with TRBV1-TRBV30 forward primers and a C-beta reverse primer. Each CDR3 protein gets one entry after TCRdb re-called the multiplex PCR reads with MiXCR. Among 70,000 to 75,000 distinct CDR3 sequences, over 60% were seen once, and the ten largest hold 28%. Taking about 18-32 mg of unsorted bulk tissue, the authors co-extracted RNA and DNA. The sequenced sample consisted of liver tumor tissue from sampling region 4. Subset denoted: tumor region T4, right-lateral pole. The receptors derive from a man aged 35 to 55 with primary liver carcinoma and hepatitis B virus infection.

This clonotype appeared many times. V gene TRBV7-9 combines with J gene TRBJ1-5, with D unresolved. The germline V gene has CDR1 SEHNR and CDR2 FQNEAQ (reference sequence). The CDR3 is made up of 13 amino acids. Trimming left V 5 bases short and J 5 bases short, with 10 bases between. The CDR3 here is CASSPRHDQPQHF. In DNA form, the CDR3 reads TGTGCCAGCAGCCCTAGGCACGATCAGCCCCAGCATTTT.

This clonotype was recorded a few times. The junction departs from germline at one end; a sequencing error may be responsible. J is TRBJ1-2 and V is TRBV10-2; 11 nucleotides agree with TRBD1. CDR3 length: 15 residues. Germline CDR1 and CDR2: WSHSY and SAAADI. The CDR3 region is CASSDRTGGLVGYTF. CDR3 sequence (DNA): TGCGCAAGCAGTGATCGGACAGGGGGCCTCGTTGGCTACACCTTC.

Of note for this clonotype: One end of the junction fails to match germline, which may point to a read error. The CDR3 sequence is CASSYAGNTDTQHF. The CDR3 DNA follows: TGTGCCAGCAGTTACGCGGGGAACACAGATACGCAGCATTTC. The chain has TRBV6-6 and TRBJ2-3; D may be TRBD2 (6 bases). Germline loops: CDR1 MNHNY, CDR2 SVGAGI (reference sequence). The CDR3 loop spans 14 amino acids.

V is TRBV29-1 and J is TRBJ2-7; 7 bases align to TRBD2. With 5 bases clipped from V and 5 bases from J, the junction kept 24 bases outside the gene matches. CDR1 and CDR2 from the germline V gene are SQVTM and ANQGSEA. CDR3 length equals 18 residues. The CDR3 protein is CSVKSRGRITGVEDEQYF. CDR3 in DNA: TGCAGCGTTAAGAGTCGCGGGAGAATTACCGGCGTGGAGGACGAGCAGTACTTC.

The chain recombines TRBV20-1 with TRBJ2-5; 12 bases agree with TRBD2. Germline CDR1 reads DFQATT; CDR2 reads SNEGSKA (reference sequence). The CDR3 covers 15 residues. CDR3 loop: CRARTSGDLRETQYF. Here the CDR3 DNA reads TGCAGAGCCCGGACTAGCGGGGACCTTAGGGAGACCCAGTACTTC.

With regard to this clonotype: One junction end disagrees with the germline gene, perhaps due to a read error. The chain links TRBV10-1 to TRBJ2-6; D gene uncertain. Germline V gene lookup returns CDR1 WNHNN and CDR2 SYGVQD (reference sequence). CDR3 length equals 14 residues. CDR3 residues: CANSAASGANVLTF. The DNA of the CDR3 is TGCGCCAACAGTGCTGCCTCTGGGGCCAACGTCCTGACTTTC.

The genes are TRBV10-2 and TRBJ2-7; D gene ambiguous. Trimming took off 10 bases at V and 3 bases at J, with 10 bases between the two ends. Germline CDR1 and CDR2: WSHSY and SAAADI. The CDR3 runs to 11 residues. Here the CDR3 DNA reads TGCGCCAACCGTACTTACTACGAGCAGTACTTC. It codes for CANRTYYEQYF.

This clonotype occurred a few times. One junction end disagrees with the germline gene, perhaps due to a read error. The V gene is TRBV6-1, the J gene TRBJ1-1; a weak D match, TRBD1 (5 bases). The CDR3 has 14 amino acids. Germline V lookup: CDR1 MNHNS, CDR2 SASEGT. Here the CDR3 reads CASNDRIGAPEAFF. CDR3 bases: TGTGCCAGCAACGATAGGATAGGGGCCCCTGAGGCTTTCTTT.

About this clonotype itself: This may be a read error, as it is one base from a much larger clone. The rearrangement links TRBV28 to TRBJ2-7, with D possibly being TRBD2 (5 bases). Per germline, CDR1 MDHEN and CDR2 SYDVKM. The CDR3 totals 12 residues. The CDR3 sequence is CASSFFEGEKYF. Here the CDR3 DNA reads TGTGCCAGCAGTTTCTTCGAGGGCGAGAAGTACTTC.

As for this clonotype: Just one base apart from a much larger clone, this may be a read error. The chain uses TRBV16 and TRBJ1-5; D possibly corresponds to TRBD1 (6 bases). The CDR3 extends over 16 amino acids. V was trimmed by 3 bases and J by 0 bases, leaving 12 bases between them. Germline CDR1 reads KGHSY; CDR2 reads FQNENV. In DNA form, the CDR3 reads TGTGCCAGCAGCCATCACGGGACATTTAGCAATCAGCCCCAGCATTTT. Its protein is CASSHHGTFSNQPQHF.

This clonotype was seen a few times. The CDR3 sequence is CSARDRPPRQGGNTEAFF. The DNA for the CDR3 is TGCAGTGCTAGAGATCGCCCCCCTCGACAGGGGGGGAACACTGAAGCTTTCTTT. The gene calls are TRBV20-1 and TRBJ1-1; TRBD1 aligns across 9 bases. The CDR3 extends over 18 amino acids. Looked up from germline, CDR1 is DFQATT and CDR2 is SNEGSKA (reference sequence). J was trimmed by 1 base and V by 0 bases; bases with no gene match: 12.

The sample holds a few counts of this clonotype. The CDR3, as DNA: TGCGCCAGCAGCTTGGCCGGTCCTAGGGAGGCGAATGAGCAGTTCTTC. Protein: CASSLAGPREANEQFF. The chain links TRBV5-1 to TRBJ2-1; a weak D match, TRBD2 (6 bases). CDR1 and CDR2 from the germline V gene are SGHRS and YFSETQ. Trimming removed 0 bases from V and 7 bases from J, with 17 bases in between. The CDR3 is 16 residues long. Using reference TRBV5-1 and TRBJ2-1 for the parts outside the CDR3, the full variable domain is KAGVTQTPRYLIKTRGQQVTLSCSPISGHRSVSWYQQTPGQGLQFLFEYFSETQRNKGNFPGRFSGRQFSNSRSEMNVSTLELGDSALYLCASSLAGPREANEQFFGPGTRLTVL.

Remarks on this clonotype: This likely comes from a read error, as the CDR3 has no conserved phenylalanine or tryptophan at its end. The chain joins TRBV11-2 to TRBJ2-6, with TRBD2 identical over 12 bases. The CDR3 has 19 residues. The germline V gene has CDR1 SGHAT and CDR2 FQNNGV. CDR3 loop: CASCFHIGLAGTGANVLTI. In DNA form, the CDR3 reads TGTGCTAGCTGCTTCCATATCGGACTAGCGGGGACTGGGGCCAACGTCCTGACTATC.

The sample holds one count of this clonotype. The CDR3 region is CATSDSRTEETQYF. CDR3 nucleotides: TGTGCCACCAGTGATTCGAGGACTGAAGAGACCCAGTACTTC. V usage is TRBV24-1 and J usage is TRBJ2-5, with D possibly matching TRBD2 (5 bases). V was pared by 2 bases and J by 3 bases, with 9 bases between. CDR1 is KGHDR and CDR2 is SFDVKD in the germline V gene. The CDR3 is 14 residues long.

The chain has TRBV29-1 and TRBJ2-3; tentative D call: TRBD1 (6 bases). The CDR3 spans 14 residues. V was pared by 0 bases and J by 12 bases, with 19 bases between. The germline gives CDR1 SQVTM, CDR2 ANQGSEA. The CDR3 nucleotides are TGCAGCGTTGAAGATCAGGGGTCCCCCCAAGCACAGTATTTT. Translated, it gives CSVEDQGSPQAQYF.

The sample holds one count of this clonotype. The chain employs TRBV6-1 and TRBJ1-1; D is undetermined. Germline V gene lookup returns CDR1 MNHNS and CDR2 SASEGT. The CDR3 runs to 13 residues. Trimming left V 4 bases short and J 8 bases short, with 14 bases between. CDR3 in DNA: TGTGCCAGCAGTGGGATCGCGATGGCCGAAGCTTTCTTT. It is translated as CASSGIAMAEAFF.

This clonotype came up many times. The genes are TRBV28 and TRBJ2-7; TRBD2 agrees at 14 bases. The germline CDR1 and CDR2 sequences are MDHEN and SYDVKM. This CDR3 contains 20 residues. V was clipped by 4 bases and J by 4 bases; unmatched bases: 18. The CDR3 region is CASSWGAGGYGLAGGYEQYF. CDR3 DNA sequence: TGTGCCAGCAGTTGGGGGGCAGGGGGATATGGACTAGCGGGAGGTTACGAGCAGTACTTC.

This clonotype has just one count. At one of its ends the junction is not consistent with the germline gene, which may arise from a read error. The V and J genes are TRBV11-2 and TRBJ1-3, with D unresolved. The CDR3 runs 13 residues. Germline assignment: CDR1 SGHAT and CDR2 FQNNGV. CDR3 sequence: CASARGAGITIYF. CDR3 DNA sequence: TGTGCCTCAGCCCGTGGAGCTGGAATCACCATATATTTT. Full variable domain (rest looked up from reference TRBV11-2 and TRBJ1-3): EAGVAQSPRYKIIEKRQSVAFWCNPISGHATLYWYQQILGQGPKLLIQFQNNGVVDDSQLPKDRFSAERLKGVDSTLKIQPAKLEDSAVYLCASARGAGITIYFGEGSWLTVV.

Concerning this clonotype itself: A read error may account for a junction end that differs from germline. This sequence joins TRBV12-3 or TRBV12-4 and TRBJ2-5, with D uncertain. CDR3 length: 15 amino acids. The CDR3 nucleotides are TGTGCCAGCATTCCGACATCGAAACCCCAAGAGACACAGTACTTC. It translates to CASIPTSKPQETQYF.

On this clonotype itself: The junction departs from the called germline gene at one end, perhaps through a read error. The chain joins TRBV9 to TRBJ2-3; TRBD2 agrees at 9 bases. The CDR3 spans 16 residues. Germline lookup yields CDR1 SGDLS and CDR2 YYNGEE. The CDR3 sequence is CASIPGLASSTDTQYF. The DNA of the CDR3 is TGTGCCAGCATCCCCGGACTAGCGTCTAGCACAGATACGCAATATTTT.

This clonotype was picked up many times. The CDR3 loop reads CASSLDGGTGNYGYTF. The CDR3 DNA reads as TGTGCCAGCAGCTTAGATGGCGGGACAGGGAACTATGGCTACACCTTC. V usage is TRBV11-2 and J usage is TRBJ1-2, with 9 bases fitting TRBD1. The length of the CDR3 is 16 residues. Looked up from germline, CDR1 is SGHAT and CDR2 is FQNNGV. The J segment lost 2 bases and the V segment lost 0 bases, leaving 4 bases of the junction unmatched.

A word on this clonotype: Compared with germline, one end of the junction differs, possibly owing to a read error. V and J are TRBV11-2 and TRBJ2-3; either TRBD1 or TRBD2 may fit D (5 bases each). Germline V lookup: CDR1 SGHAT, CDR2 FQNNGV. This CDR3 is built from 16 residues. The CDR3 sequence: CTSSLGVATSTDTLYF. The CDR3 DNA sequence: TGTACCAGCAGCTTAGGGGTAGCGACGAGCACAGATACGCTGTATTTC. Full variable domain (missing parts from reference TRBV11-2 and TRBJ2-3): EAGVAQSPRYKIIEKRQSVAFWCNPISGHATLYWYQQILGQGPKLLIQFQNNGVVDDSQLPKDRFSAERLKGVDSTLKIQPAKLEDSAVYLCTSSLGVATSTDTLYFGPGTRLTVL.